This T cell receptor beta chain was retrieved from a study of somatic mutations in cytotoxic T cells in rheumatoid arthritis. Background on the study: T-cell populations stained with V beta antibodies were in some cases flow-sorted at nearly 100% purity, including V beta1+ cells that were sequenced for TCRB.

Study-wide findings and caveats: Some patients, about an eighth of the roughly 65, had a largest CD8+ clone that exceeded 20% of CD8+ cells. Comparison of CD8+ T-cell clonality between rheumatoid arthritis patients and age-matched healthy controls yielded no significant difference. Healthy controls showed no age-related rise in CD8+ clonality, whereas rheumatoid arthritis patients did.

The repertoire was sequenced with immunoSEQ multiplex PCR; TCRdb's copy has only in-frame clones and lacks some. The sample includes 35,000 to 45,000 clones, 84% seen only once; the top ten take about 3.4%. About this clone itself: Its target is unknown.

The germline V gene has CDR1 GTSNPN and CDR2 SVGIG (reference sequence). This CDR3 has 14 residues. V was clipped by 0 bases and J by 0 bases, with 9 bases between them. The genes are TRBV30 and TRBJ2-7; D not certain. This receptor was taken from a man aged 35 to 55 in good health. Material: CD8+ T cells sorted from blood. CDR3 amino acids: CAWSVPRNSYEQYF. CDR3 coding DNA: TGTGCCTGGAGTGTACCACGAAACTCCTACGAGCAGTACTTC.